The 15 T cell receptor beta chains below come from one sample, sequenced in a study of T-cell memory formation after mild COVID-19. In TCRdb, the 5' RACE reads were re-called with MiXCR into one record per CDR3 protein. The repertoire includes around 470,000 distinct CDR3 sequences, around 20% of them detected once, and about 8.8% sits in the top ten. The sequencing input was PBMCs or a T cell subset sorted from them (not recorded which). Source of these receptors: an adult woman who had mild COVID-19 (a few samples of this study predate the infection). Cell type and time point are not known.

V usage is TRBV15 and J usage is TRBJ2-4; D is perhaps TRBD1 (5 bases). Germline CDR1 and CDR2: LNHNV and YYDKDF (reference sequence). The CDR3 consists of 17 residues. The V end was cut by 4 bases, the J end by 0 bases, with 16 bases between. In nucleotides, the CDR3 is TGTGCCACCAGCAATCCTGTATCAGGGCCAGCCAAAAACATTCAGTACTTC. Residues: CATSNPVSGPAKNIQYF. Filled out from reference TRBV15 and TRBJ2-4, the complete variable domain reads DAMVIQNPRYQVTQFGKPVTLSCSQTLNHNVMYWYQQKSSQAPKLLFHYYDKDFNNEADTPDNFQSRRPNTSFCFLDIRSPGLGDTAMYLCATSNPVSGPAKNIQYFGAGTRLSVL.

V gene TRBV6-2 or TRBV6-3 combines with J gene TRBJ2-3, with D hard to call. CDR1 and CDR2 (germline): MNHEY, SVGEGT. The CDR3 runs 13 residues. Trimming stripped 6 bases from V and 1 base from J, with 8 bases between. CDR3 region: CASRTPGTDTQYF. CDR3 sequence (DNA): TGTGCCAGCAGAACGCCGGGCACAGATACGCAGTATTTT.

The rearrangement joins TRBV5-1 to TRBJ2-7; a weak D match, TRBD2 (5 bases). The V gene's germline CDR1 is SGHRS and CDR2 YFSETQ. This CDR3 comprises 19 residues. V shed 0 bases and J shed 2 bases, with 24 bases lying between them. The CDR3 DNA reads TGCGCCAGCAGCTTGGACCCAGGAGGCCCCACAATAGCCCCCTACGAGCAGTACTTC. Its protein product is CASSLDPGGPTIAPYEQYF.

This clonotype came up a few times. A read error may account for a junction end that differs from germline. The rearrangement links TRBV3-1 to TRBJ1-5; perhaps TRBD1 as D (5 bases). Germline V gives CDR1 LGHDT, CDR2 YNNKEL (reference sequence). The CDR3 sequence is 14 residues long. DNA of the CDR3: TGTGCCAGCAGTCAAGGGACCGGGCTTTGGGCCCAGCATTTT. This encodes CASSQGTGLWAQHF.

This clonotype has a handful of counts. The J gene is TRBJ1-5, the V gene TRBV7-8; D perhaps matches TRBD1 (6 bases). This CDR3 spans 17 amino acids. The ends were cut back, 1 base at V and 7 bases at J, with 20 bases in the middle. The germline gives CDR1 SGHVS, CDR2 FQNEAQ. The DNA for the CDR3 is TGTGCCAGCAGCTTAGGAGTGGTAACACAGGGAGGCCAGCCCCAGCATTTT. Translation: CASSLGVVTQGGQPQHF.

CDR3 DNA sequence: TGTGCCAGCAGTTTACCGCCCCGACACAACACCGGGGAGCTGTTTTTT. Its translation: CASSLPPRHNTGELFF. The rearrangement links TRBV12-3 or TRBV12-4 to TRBJ2-2; D gene ambiguous. This CDR3 region has 16 residues. Trimming took off 2 bases at V and 2 bases at J, with 12 bases between the two ends.

This chain connects TRBV13 to TRBJ1-6; D call uncertain. With 4 bases removed from V and 0 bases from J, the gap between germline ends came to 4 bases. The CDR3 length is 14 residues. CDR1 and CDR2 (germline): PRHDT, FYEKMQ (reference sequence). The CDR3 here is CASSSASYNSPLHF. The CDR3 nucleotides read TGTGCCAGCAGCTCTGCCTCCTATAATTCACCCCTCCACTTT.

In this sample, this clonotype turned up many times. V gene TRBV20-1 combines with J gene TRBJ2-1; D call uncertain. V dropped 5 bases and J dropped 6 bases, with 20 bases sitting between them. Germline V lookup: CDR1 DFQATT, CDR2 SNEGSKA (reference sequence). The CDR3 extends over 15 amino acids. The chain's CDR3 is CSAQPPTQNINEQFF. The CDR3 DNA follows: TGCAGTGCTCAACCCCCCACACAAAATATCAATGAGCAGTTCTTC.

This clonotype was recorded a few times. The V call is TRBV5-4, the J call TRBJ2-2; D is uncertain. The CDR3 has 15 amino acids. V gave up 1 base and J gave up 3 bases, with 10 bases separating them. Per the germline V gene, CDR1 is SGHNT and CDR2 is YYREEE (reference sequence). The CDR3 region is CASSLRNSDTGELFF. The CDR3 nucleotides read TGTGCCAGCAGCTTGAGGAATTCGGACACCGGGGAGCTGTTTTTT. Together with reference TRBV5-4 and TRBJ2-2, the CDR3 gives the full variable domain: ETGVTQSPTHLIKTRGQQVTLRCSSQSGHNTVSWYQQALGQGPQFIFQYYREEENGRGNFPPRFSGLQFPNYSSELNVNALELDDSALYLCASSLRNSDTGELFFGEGSRLTVL.

This chain joins TRBV2 and TRBJ1-2, with D maybe TRBD1 (6 bases). V shed 8 bases and J shed 8 bases, with 15 bases lying between them. Germline CDR1 reads SNHLY; CDR2 reads FYNNEI. The CDR3 consists of 12 residues. CDR3 DNA sequence: TGTGCCAGCGGGGATCCCGGGACAGGCTACACCTTC. Translated: CASGDPGTGYTF.

The chain combines TRBV5-5 with TRBJ2-1, with 10 bases fitting TRBD1. The germline V gene encodes CDR1 SGHKS and CDR2 YYEKEE (reference sequence). This CDR3 comprises 15 residues. V lost 3 bases to trimming and J lost 9 bases; unmatched junction nucleotides: 9. The CDR3, as DNA: TGTGCCAGCAGCTACTGGACAGGGGGGCATGGTGAGCAGTTCTTC. Its translation is CASSYWTGGHGEQFF.

This clonotype turned up a few times. The rearrangement links TRBV4-1 to TRBJ2-5; 9 bases fit TRBD2. The length of the CDR3 is 15 residues. Looked up from germline, CDR1 is MGHRA and CDR2 is YSYEKL. V lost 4 bases to trimming and J lost 5 bases; unmatched junction nucleotides: 8. The CDR3 bases are TGCGCCAGCAGCCTTAGGCGGGGGGGCCTTGAGACCCAGTACTTC. It codes for CASSLRRGGLETQYF.

This chain joins TRBV7-9 and TRBJ2-1; TRBD2 is a possible D gene (5 bases). The CDR3 length is 13 residues. The germline gives CDR1 SEHNR, CDR2 FQNEAQ (reference sequence). Trimming removed 5 bases at V and 8 bases at J, with 13 bases between. The CDR3 loop is CASSPHSVDEQFF. The DNA for the CDR3 is TGTGCCAGCAGCCCTCATAGCGTAGATGAGCAGTTCTTC.

In its sample, this clonotype was seen many times. The CDR3 DNA reads TGCGCCAGCAGCCAAGGACTAGCGGGAGGAGGAGATACGCAGTATTTT. Encoded protein: CASSQGLAGGGDTQYF. This chain links TRBV5-1 with TRBJ2-3; 14 bases fit TRBD2. Germline V CDR1 and CDR2: SGHRS, YFSETQ. This CDR3 has 16 residues. The J segment lost 5 bases and the V segment lost 4 bases, leaving 6 bases of the junction unmatched.

V usage is TRBV10-3 and J usage is TRBJ2-2; 7 positions match TRBD1. The CDR3 loop spans 15 amino acids. The junction had 6 bases not matched to a gene; V was cut back by 2 bases and J by 6 bases. Germline-derived CDR1 and CDR2 are ENHRY and SYGVKD. The CDR3 nucleotides are TGTGCCATCAGTGAGCCAGACAGGGTCGCCGGGGAGCTGTTTTTT. It translates to CAISEPDRVAGELFF.